The 27 T cell receptor beta chains given below trace back to one sample, sequenced in a study of blood T cell repertoires in COVID-19. Libraries were prepared by immunoSEQ multiplex PCR; TCRdb keeps only in-frame clonotypes and omits some of them. This sample yields under 200,000 clones, of which approximately 87% are seen a single time; roughly 3.9% belongs to the top ten. Sequenced input: peripheral blood. The source is a man aged 18 to 30 with active or convalescent COVID-19.

The rearrangement links TRBV14 to TRBJ1-3; perhaps TRBD1 as D (6 bases). Germline V gene sequence: CDR1 SGHDN, CDR2 FVKESK. The CDR3 runs 17 residues. V lost 0 bases, J lost 3 bases, and 15 bases lay in between. The CDR3 DNA follows: TGTGCCAGCAGCCAAGAAATCGGTCAGACAGGTGGAAACACCATATATTTT. As protein: CASSQEIGQTGGNTIYF. Together with reference TRBV14 and TRBJ1-3, the CDR3 gives the full variable domain: EAGVTQFPSHSVIEKGQTVTLRCDPISGHDNLYWYRRVMGKEIKFLLHFVKESKQDESGMPNNRFLAERTGGTYSTLKVQPAELEDSGVYFCASSQEIGQTGGNTIYFGEGSWLTVV.

This clone appeared once. This chain uses TRBV2 with TRBJ2-5; the D is unclear. The germline V gene encodes CDR1 SNHLY and CDR2 FYNNEI. V was trimmed by 8 bases and J by 5 bases, leaving 9 bases between them. This CDR3 is 11 amino acids long. Here the CDR3 reads CASGLYETQYF. CDR3 nucleotide sequence: TGTGCCAGCGGTCTCTACGAGACCCAGTACTTC.

The chain joins TRBV12-3 or TRBV12-4 to TRBJ1-6; D is unclear. The V end lost 7 bases, the J end lost 8 bases, and 12 bases lay between the germline ends. There are 13 residues in the CDR3. The DNA of the CDR3 is TGTGCCAGCACTGCGGGGAATGATTCACCCCTCCACTTT. This sequence encodes CASTAGNDSPLHF.

This chain connects TRBV5-4 to TRBJ1-6; 10 nucleotides line up with TRBD1. The junction had 4 bases not matched to a gene; V was cut back by 4 bases and J by 9 bases. The CDR3 has 14 amino acids. Germline V gene data show CDR1 as SGHNT and CDR2 as YYREEE (reference sequence). CDR3 sequence (DNA): TGTGCCAGCAGCCCCGGACAGGGGGGTTCACCCCTCCACTTT. Protein: CASSPGQGGSPLHF. Complete variable domain (other parts from reference TRBV5-4 and TRBJ1-6): ETGVTQSPTHLIKTRGQQVTLRCSSQSGHNTVSWYQQALGQGPQFIFQYYREEENGRGNFPPRFSGLQFPNYSSELNVNALELDDSALYLCASSPGQGGSPLHFGNGTRLTVT.

V gene TRBV14 combines with J gene TRBJ2-1, with 10 bases that match TRBD2. The CDR3 has 16 residues. After removal of 6 bases from V and 7 bases from J, the junction contained 12 bases not matched to a gene. Per germline, CDR1 SGHDN and CDR2 FVKESK. The CDR3 reads CASSRIAGGFWNEQFF. CDR3 coding DNA: TGTGCCAGCAGTCGAATAGCGGGAGGTTTTTGGAATGAGCAGTTCTTC. Filled out from reference TRBV14 and TRBJ2-1, the complete variable domain reads EAGVTQFPSHSVIEKGQTVTLRCDPISGHDNLYWYRRVMGKEIKFLLHFVKESKQDESGMPNNRFLAERTGGTYSTLKVQPAELEDSGVYFCASSRIAGGFWNEQFFGPGTRLTVL.

As regards this clone: The sample carries other DNA sequences with the same CDR3. V is TRBV27 and J is TRBJ1-5, with D tentatively TRBD1 (6 bases). The V and J ends lost 5 bases and 3 bases respectively, with 11 bases between them. This CDR3 contains 14 residues. Germline CDR1 reads MNHEY; CDR2 reads SMNVEV (reference sequence). CDR3 bases: TGTGCCAGCAGTAGGGGGGGTCCCAATCAGCCCCAGCATTTT. Translating it yields CASSRGGPNQPQHF.

The V and J genes are TRBV21-1 and TRBJ2-7; no DNA check was done on the table's D call, TRBD1. TRBV21-1 is marked as a pseudogene. This CDR3 is built from 21 residues. CDR3 bases: TGTGCCAGCAGCAATGACCCTCAGGGGACGCAAACGTCGATTTTCATGGCAGAGCAGTACTTC. It is translated as CASSNDPQGTQTSIFMAEQYF.

The rearrangement joins TRBV7-3 to TRBJ2-2, with D possibly matching TRBD2 (5 bases). This CDR3 has 18 amino acids. Between the trimmed V and J ends, which lost 5 bases and 0 bases, there was a span of 19 bases. CDR1 SGHTA and CDR2 FQGTGA come from the germline V gene. The CDR3 DNA reads TGTGCCAGCAGCCCCCGATTGGAGGTACCCTCGAACACCGGGGAGCTGTTTTTT. Encoded protein: CASSPRLEVPSNTGELFF.

This sequence joins TRBV3-1 (or the pseudogene TRBV3-2) and TRBJ1-1, with a possible D match to TRBD1 (5 bases). V dropped 7 bases and J dropped 3 bases, with 15 bases sitting between them. The germline gives CDR1 LGHDT, CDR2 YNNKEL (reference sequence). The CDR3 covers 14 residues. As DNA, the CDR3 is TGTGCCAGCACAACCTCAGGGATGGACACTGAAGCTTTCTTT. This sequence encodes CASTTSGMDTEAFF.

This sequence joins TRBV6-1 and TRBJ2-2, with 7 bases matching TRBD2. V shed 2 bases and J 4 bases; nucleotides not matched to a gene: 7. CDR1 is MNHNS, CDR2 SASEGT, per germline. The CDR3 spans 16 residues. The CDR3 loop is CASSELGGSSTGELFF. The DNA for the CDR3 is TGTGCCAGCAGTGAATTGGGGGGGTCAAGCACCGGGGAGCTGTTTTTT.

V and J are TRBV19 and TRBJ2-5; 10 nucleotides line up with TRBD1. The CDR3 has 16 amino acids. The germline CDR1 and CDR2 sequences are LNHDA and SQIVND (reference sequence). Trimming removed 6 bases from V and 4 bases from J; junction bases left unmatched: 11. The CDR3: CASRSNRQGARETQYF. CDR3 in DNA: TGTGCCAGTAGATCAAACCGACAGGGGGCTAGAGAGACCCAGTACTTC.

This rearrangement joins TRBV9 to TRBJ2-3; 8 bases match TRBD1. The CDR3 spans 15 residues. The germline CDR1 and CDR2 sequences are SGDLS and YYNGEE. V shed 0 bases, J shed 6 bases, and the junction held 6 bases outside the gene matches. Written as DNA, the CDR3 is TGTGCCAGCAGCGTAGGGACAGGGCGAGGGGATACGCAGTATTTT. It specifies CASSVGTGRGDTQYF.

This chain joins TRBV7-9 and TRBJ2-5, with 12 nucleotides matching TRBD2. V was clipped by 5 bases and J by 5 bases; unmatched bases: 0. This CDR3 region has 13 residues. Germline lookup yields CDR1 SEHNR and CDR2 FQNEAQ (reference sequence). The CDR3 DNA follows: TGTGCCAGCAGCACTAGCGGGGGGGAGACCCAGTACTTC. Its translation: CASSTSGGETQYF.

The chain recombines TRBV2 with TRBJ1-6, with 7 positions matching TRBD1. Germline CDR1 reads SNHLY; CDR2 reads FYNNEI. This CDR3 spans 15 amino acids. Unmatched junction bases numbered 8, after V lost 6 bases and J lost 6 bases. The CDR3 spells CASSPSTGSNSPLHF. DNA for the CDR3: TGTGCCAGCAGCCCTTCGACAGGGTCTAATTCACCCCTCCACTTT.

The J gene is TRBJ1-1, the V gene TRBV5-1; 7 bases map to TRBD1. CDR1 SGHRS and CDR2 YFSETQ come from the germline V gene. There are 14 residues in the CDR3. Unmatched junction bases numbered 10, after V lost 7 bases and J lost 4 bases. The DNA of the CDR3 is TGCGCCAGCGGGGGACAGACGGAAAGCACTGAAGCTTTCTTT. Its translation is CASGGQTESTEAFF.

The CDR3 DNA reads as TGTGCCAGCAGGGGTAGCAAGACAGACAACTATGGCTACACCTTC. It translates to CASRGSKTDNYGYTF. V gene TRBV6-5 combines with J gene TRBJ1-2, with a possible D match to TRBD1 (5 bases). CDR3 length equals 15 residues. Trimming shortened V by 6 bases and J by 2 bases, and 16 bases separated the two germline ends. From germline, CDR1 is MNHEY and CDR2 SVGAGI.

The chain couples TRBV7-7 to TRBJ2-1, with 8 bases identical to TRBD2. Looked up from germline, CDR1 is SSHAT and CDR2 is FNYEAQ (reference sequence). The CDR3 covers 15 residues. J lost 9 bases, V lost 5 bases, and 12 bases had no gene match. The CDR3 nucleotides read TGTGCCAGCAGCCGCGGCATAGCGGGGACCCCTGAGCAGTTCTTC. Amino acid sequence: CASSRGIAGTPEQFF. The full variable domain, in which reference TRBV7-7 and TRBJ2-1 provide the parts outside the CDR3, is GAGVSQSPRYKVTKRGQDVTLRCDPISSHATLYWYQQALGQGPEFLTYFNYEAQPDKSGLPSDRFSAERPEGSISTLTIQRTEQRDSAMYRCASSRGIAGTPEQFFGPGTRLTVL.

The chain recombines TRBV7-3 with TRBJ2-2; TRBD1 might be the D (6 bases). The V gene's germline CDR1 is SGHTA and CDR2 FQGTGA. This CDR3 region has 15 residues. Trimming cost V 2 bases and J 4 bases, with 11 bases left between them. CDR3 nucleotides: TGTGCCAGCAGCTTACGTCCCAGGGGCACCGGGGAGCTGTTTTTT. It yields the protein CASSLRPRGTGELFF.

The CDR3 reads CASSLELRTGSFGPQHF. The CDR3 DNA is TGTGCCAGCAGCTTAGAACTTCGGACAGGGAGTTTTGGGCCCCAGCATTTT. V and J are TRBV7-9 and TRBJ1-5, with 8 bases lining up with TRBD1. V lost 1 base to trimming and J lost 9 bases; unmatched junction nucleotides: 14. The CDR3 runs to 17 residues. The germline V gene has CDR1 SEHNR and CDR2 FQNEAQ (reference sequence).

The chain has TRBV3-1 (or the pseudogene TRBV3-2) and TRBJ2-2; 7 nucleotides line up with TRBD1. The CDR3 has 16 residues. Germline V CDR1 and CDR2: LGHDT, YNNKEL (reference sequence). V dropped 4 bases and J dropped 5; count of bases not matched to a gene: 10. The CDR3 sequence: CASSPNPGQHTGELFF. The CDR3 nucleotides read TGTGCCAGCAGCCCCAACCCGGGACAGCATACCGGGGAGCTGTTTTTT.

The chain carries TRBV7-6 and TRBJ2-1; 7 nucleotides line up with TRBD1. V gave up 6 bases and J gave up 2 bases; unmatched junction bases: 7. Germline V lookup: CDR1 SGHVS, CDR2 FNYEAQ. The CDR3 totals 15 residues. CDR3 DNA sequence: TGTGCCAGCAGTTCTACAGGGGAGACCTACAATGAGCAGTTCTTC. Translating gives CASSSTGETYNEQFF.

This chain joins TRBV19 and TRBJ1-2, with D hard to call. The CDR3 is made up of 14 amino acids. The germline V and J ends were trimmed by 2 bases and 0 bases, with 7 bases remaining between them. In germline, CDR1 is LNHDA, CDR2 SQIVND (reference sequence). CDR3 sequence: CASSITVSNYGYTF. Written as DNA, the CDR3 is TGTGCCAGTAGTATAACAGTTTCTAACTATGGCTACACCTTC. The entire variable domain, with the rest obtained from reference TRBV19 and TRBJ1-2, is as follows: DGGITQSPKYLFRKEGQNVTLSCEQNLNHDAMYWYRQDPGQGLRLIYYSQIVNDFQKGDIAEGYSVSREKKESFPLTVTSAQKNPTAFYLCASSITVSNYGYTFGSGTRLTVV.

V and J are TRBV19 and TRBJ1-2; TRBD1 agrees at 7 bases. After removal of 7 bases from V and 4 bases from J, the junction contained 9 bases not matched to a gene. Germline V gene lookup returns CDR1 LNHDA and CDR2 SQIVND (reference sequence). The CDR3 is made up of 14 amino acids. CDR3 protein: CASTSTGQGYGYTF. CDR3 nucleotide sequence: TGTGCCAGTACTTCGACAGGGCAAGGCTATGGCTACACCTTC.

The chain has TRBV2 and TRBJ2-1; 12 bases align to TRBD2. Germline lookup yields CDR1 SNHLY and CDR2 FYNNEI. The CDR3 is 15 residues long. Germline trimming cut 6 bases from V and 7 bases from J; bases unmatched to any gene: 7. CDR3 sequence: CASSATSGGNNEQFF. The CDR3 DNA reads TGTGCCAGCAGCGCTACTAGCGGGGGGAATAATGAGCAGTTCTTC.

This clone has only one observation. The chain uses TRBV6-1 and TRBJ1-2, with a weak D call TRBD1 (6 bases). The CDR3 totals 15 residues. Germline loops: CDR1 MNHNS, CDR2 SASEGT. Between the trimmed V and J ends, which lost 2 bases and 4 bases, there was a span of 14 bases. CDR3 protein: CASSEFRTASYGYTF. The CDR3 DNA is TGTGCCAGCAGTGAATTTAGGACAGCCAGCTATGGCTACACCTTC.

The rearrangement uses TRBV5-5 and TRBJ1-4; D is unclear. V lost 0 bases and J lost 2, with 17 bases in between. The CDR3 has 18 residues. CDR1 and CDR2 (germline): SGHKS, YYEKEE (reference sequence). The CDR3 DNA reads as TGTGCCAGCAGCTTGGCCGAGATGGGGAGGTGGACTAATGAAAAACTGTTTTTT. Translation gives CASSLAEMGRWTNEKLFF.

In its sample, this clone was seen many times. The rearrangement links TRBV9 to TRBJ2-7; the match to TRBD2 covers 8 bases. CDR3 size: 15 residues. V gave up 2 bases and J gave up 5 bases; unmatched junction bases: 9. Germline CDR1 SGDLS, CDR2 YYNGEE. The CDR3 reads CASSVQGGRRDEQYF. CDR3 DNA: TGTGCCAGCAGCGTTCAAGGCGGGAGGCGCGACGAGCAGTACTTC.